The clone carrying this TCR beta chain was found many times. This entry is derived from a study of neurological immune-mediated disorders. TCRdb re-analysed the 5' RACE reads in MiXCR, keeping a single row per CDR3 protein. The table includes under 80,000 distinct CDR3 sequences, around 4.2% detected once. Sequenced: PBMCs. This TCR derives from a man aged 30-40 years with multiple sclerosis.

Here the CDR3 reads CAISDVGDHGYTF. Written as DNA, the CDR3 is TGTGCCATCAGTGATGTCGGAGATCATGGCTACACCTTC. The gene calls are TRBV10-3 and TRBJ1-2; D is unclear. Germline V CDR1 and CDR2: ENHRY, SYGVKD. The CDR3 loop spans 13 amino acids. The V and J ends lost 3 bases and 6 bases respectively, with 11 bases between them.